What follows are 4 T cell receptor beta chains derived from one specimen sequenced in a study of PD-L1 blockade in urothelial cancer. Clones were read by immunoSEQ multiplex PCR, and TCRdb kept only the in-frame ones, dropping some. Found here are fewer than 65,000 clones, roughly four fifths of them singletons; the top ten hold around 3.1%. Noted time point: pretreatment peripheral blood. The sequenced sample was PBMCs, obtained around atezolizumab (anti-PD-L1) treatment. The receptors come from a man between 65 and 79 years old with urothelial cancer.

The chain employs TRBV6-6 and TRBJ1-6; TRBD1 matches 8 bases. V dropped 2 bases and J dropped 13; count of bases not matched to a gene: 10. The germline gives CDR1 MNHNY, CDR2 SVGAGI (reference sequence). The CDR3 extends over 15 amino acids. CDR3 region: CASSYRDRTGSPLHF. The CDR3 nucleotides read TGTGCCAGCAGTTACCGGGACAGGACAGGGAGTCCCCTCCACTTT.

As DNA, the CDR3 is TGTGCCAGCAGCTTAAATGTGCATGGACTAGCGAGAGGCAATGAGCAGTTCTTC. Protein sequence: CASSLNVHGLARGNEQFF. The chain uses TRBV7-9 and TRBJ2-1; 9 bases match TRBD2. Trimming cost V 2 bases and J 6 bases; bases outside gene matches: 14. Germline V CDR1 and CDR2: SEHNR, FQNEAQ (reference sequence). The CDR3 has 18 residues.

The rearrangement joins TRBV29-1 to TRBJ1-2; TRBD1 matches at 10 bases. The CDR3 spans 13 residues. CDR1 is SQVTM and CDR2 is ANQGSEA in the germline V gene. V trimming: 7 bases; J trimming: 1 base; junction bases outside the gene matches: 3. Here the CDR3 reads CSARDRGNYGYTF. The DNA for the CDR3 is TGCAGCGCCAGGGACAGGGGTAACTATGGCTACACCTTC.

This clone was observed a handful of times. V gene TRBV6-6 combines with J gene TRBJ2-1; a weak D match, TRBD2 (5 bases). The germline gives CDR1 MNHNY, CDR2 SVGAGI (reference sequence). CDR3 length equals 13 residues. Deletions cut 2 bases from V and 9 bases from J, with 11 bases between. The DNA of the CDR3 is TGTGCCAGCAGTTACGTAGCGACCAGTGAGCAGTTCTTC. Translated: CASSYVATSEQFF.